This T cell receptor beta chain was obtained from a study of breast tumors, draining lymph nodes, adjacent tissues (TCRdb year 2016). Study-wide context: In breast cancer patients, the study compared the TCR beta repertoires of tumor, adjacent nontumor tissue and axillary lymph nodes. In human breast cancer, the study set out to evaluate how tumor, surrounding tissue and draining lymph node repertoires relate to one another and whether T cells may move between these sites. What the study reported, not specific to this receptor: Tumor T-cell repertoires showed less diversity than lymph node repertoires and more diversity than nontumor tissue repertoires, and tumor T-cell repertoires showed preferential V and J gene usage. In luminal-like breast cancer, tumor and nontumor tissue repertoires resembled each other significantly more than in basal-like breast cancer. The study presented the conclusion that tumor T cells originate in lymph nodes as consistent with a hypothesis, not as something directly demonstrated. The data were considered consistent with most tumor T cells being derived from the lymph node and subsequently expanding within tumor tissue.

The sequencing machine was an Illumina HiSeq 2000. Multiplex PCR amplification was used to generate the TCR beta chain libraries. High-throughput sequencing was used to analyze the amplified TCR beta chain products. The public reads were reprocessed in TCRdb via fastp at Q25 and MiXCR, keeping in-frame beta chains. Duplicate CDR3 protein sequences are folded into a single record with the most common DNA and genes. Present in this sample are some 100,000 distinct CDR3 sequences, around 21% of which were seen just once. Roughly 1.2% of the sample is held by the ten biggest clonotypes. The table lists this clonotype with many counts. This receptor's antigen is unknown. No quality values exist for individual bases; no much larger clone is one base distant. The germline V gene supplies CDR1 SGHDN and CDR2 FVKESK. The V and J ends are trimmed by 1 base and 10 bases, leaving 11 bases between them. From cysteine to phenylalanine, the CDR3 is 13 amino acids long. The DNA shown is the 39-base CDR3, in frame from base 1.

The lymph node samples were taken from the axillary draining lymph nodes of breast cancer patients. Recombination linked TRBV14 to TRBJ2-1, with the D gene not confidently named. The source of this sequence is a female donor with breast cancer. Some clones in this sample may be carry-over from other donors' samples. Sequencing was carried out using axillary lymph node tissue. The CDR3 has the sequence CASSQVRLYEQFF. The DNA reads as follows: TGTGCCAGCAGCCAAGTCAGGTTATACGAGCAGTTCTTC.